Following are 20 T cell receptor beta chains from one sample sequenced in a study of naive and memory T cell subsets. The library had UMIs added by 3' ligation of an oligonucleotide to TCR cDNA. The SP2 primer and nested alpha and beta constant region primers amplified ligated cDNA in four rounds. TCRdb re-called the UMI-ligation and nested PCR reads through MiXCR, storing one row per CDR3 protein. The sample has about 25,000 distinct CDR3 sequences; under 6.5% are singletons. Source material: blood. The source of these receptors is an adult in good health.

This clonotype was detected many times. The chain recombines TRBV28 with TRBJ2-1, with 7 bases that match TRBD2. CDR1 and CDR2 from the germline V gene are MDHEN and SYDVKM. Trimming took 8 bases from V and 5 from J; bases not matched to a gene: 9. The CDR3 spans 14 residues. The CDR3 spells CASLPTSANNEQFF. CDR3 coding DNA: TGTGCCAGCTTGCCCACTAGCGCCAACAATGAGCAGTTCTTC. Combining the CDR3 with reference TRBV28 and TRBJ2-1 gives the whole variable domain DVKVTQSSRYLVKRTGEKVFLECVQDMDHENMFWYRQDPGLGLRLIYFSYDVKMKEKGDIPEGYSVSREKKERFSLILESASTNQTSMYLCASLPTSANNEQFFGPGTRLTVL.

The J gene is TRBJ2-7, the V gene TRBV28; D possibly corresponds to TRBD1 (6 bases). The CDR3 covers 13 residues. Per germline, CDR1 MDHEN and CDR2 SYDVKM. The V end lost 6 bases, the J end lost 1 base, and 10 bases lay between the germline ends. CDR3: CASSPGQSYEQYF. CDR3 coding DNA: TGTGCCAGCAGCCCAGGACAGTCCTACGAGCAGTACTTC.

On this clonotype: This sequence may be a read error, since a much larger clone differs from it by one base. The chain is built from TRBV12-3 or TRBV12-4 and TRBJ1-5; the D gene is possibly TRBD1 (6 bases). CDR3 length: 12 amino acids. The V and J ends lost 1 base and 14 bases respectively, with 12 bases between them. The CDR3 bases are TGTGCCAGCAGTTTAGGTCGGGGGGCCAAGCATTTT. It is translated as CASSLGRGAKHF.

Many counts were recorded for this clonotype. The V and J genes are TRBV5-1 and TRBJ2-7; D call uncertain. Germline V gene lookup returns CDR1 SGHRS and CDR2 YFSETQ. V was pared by 1 base and J by 2 bases, with 4 bases between. The CDR3 consists of 12 residues. The CDR3 spells CASSLTTYEQYF. Written as DNA, the CDR3 is TGCGCCAGCAGCTTGACTACCTACGAGCAGTACTTC.

The V gene is TRBV3-2, the J gene TRBJ1-2; TRBD1 was called by the table and not checked on the DNA. TRBV3-2 is a pseudogene. CDR3 size: 13 residues. In DNA form, the CDR3 reads TGTGCCAGCAGCCAAGGCAGGGCTTATGGCGACACCTTC. Encoded protein: CASSQGRAYGDTF.

The rearrangement uses TRBV29-1 and TRBJ1-1; perhaps TRBD1 as D (5 bases). The V gene's germline CDR1 is SQVTM and CDR2 ANQGSEA. Trimming shortened V by 6 bases and J by 0 bases, and 11 bases separated the two germline ends. The CDR3 runs to 13 residues. In DNA, the CDR3 is TGCAGCGTCTGGGGGACCATGAACACTGAAGCTTTCTTT. This codes for CSVWGTMNTEAFF.

This clonotype occurred many times. The V call is TRBV7-9, the J call TRBJ1-1; D is ambiguous. V was shortened by 5 bases and J by 1 base, with 2 bases between the two germline ends. This CDR3 is 11 amino acids long. Per the germline V gene, CDR1 is SEHNR and CDR2 is FQNEAQ (reference sequence). DNA of the CDR3: TGTGCCAGCAGCGGGAACACTGAAGCTTTCTTT. Translating it yields CASSGNTEAFF.

This clonotype was detected ten times or more. The chain recombines TRBV6-5 with TRBJ1-2; a weak D match, TRBD1 (5 bases). The CDR3 length is 15 residues. Germline CDR1 and CDR2: MNHEY and SVGAGI. Trimming took 2 bases from V and 4 from J, leaving 14 bases between them. The CDR3 is CASSYTLGEGYGYTF. The CDR3 DNA reads TGTGCCAGCAGTTACACCCTGGGGGAGGGCTATGGCTACACCTTC.

This clonotype appeared many times. This chain links TRBV29-1 with TRBJ1-2; D is uncertain. V gave up 4 bases and J gave up 2 bases, with 8 bases separating them. Germline V gene sequence: CDR1 SQVTM, CDR2 ANQGSEA. The CDR3 contains 12 residues. CDR3: CSVGRQNYGYTF. CDR3 sequence (DNA): TGCAGCGTTGGTCGGCAGAACTATGGCTACACCTTC.

Remarks on this clonotype: A much larger clone differs by one base, so this may be a read error. J is TRBJ2-7 and V is TRBV29-1; TRBD1 matches at 7 bases. The length of the CDR3 is 13 residues. Trimming removed 7 bases from V and 2 bases from J; junction bases left unmatched: 8. The V gene's germline CDR1 is SQVTM and CDR2 ANQGSEA. This chain's CDR3 is CSGRQGSPYEQYF. The CDR3 region has the DNA TGCAGCGGGAGACAGGGTAGCCCCTACGAGCAGTACTTC.

Many counts were recorded for this clonotype. The CDR3 loop reads CASRRLAGVSEQFF. CDR3 bases: TGTGCCAGCAGACGACTAGCGGGAGTCTCTGAGCAGTTCTTC. The chain joins TRBV6-1 to TRBJ2-1; 12 bases align to TRBD2. Germline V lookup: CDR1 MNHNS, CDR2 SASEGT. The CDR3 totals 14 residues. With 6 bases clipped from V and 9 bases from J, the junction kept 6 bases outside the gene matches.

This clonotype is labeled medium-sized (0.01 to 0.1%). The rearrangement links TRBV29-1 to TRBJ1-2; D unresolved. This CDR3 has 15 residues. Trimming cost V 0 bases and J 7 bases, with 18 bases left between them. CDR1 and CDR2 from the germline V gene are SQVTM and ANQGSEA. CDR3 sequence: CSVEDLRGNPSGYTF. The CDR3 DNA follows: TGCAGCGTTGAAGATCTTCGGGGTAACCCAAGTGGCTACACCTTC.

In this sample, this clonotype turned up a few times. The rearrangement uses TRBV14 and TRBJ2-7; D is uncertain. V gave up 1 base and J gave up 4 bases, with 11 bases separating them. Germline assignment: CDR1 SGHDN and CDR2 FVKESK. CDR3 size: 14 residues. This CDR3 is CASSQASETYEQYF. Written as DNA, the CDR3 is TGTGCCAGCAGCCAAGCGTCCGAGACGTACGAGCAGTACTTC.

This clonotype was picked up many times. The chain joins TRBV7-2 to TRBJ2-7; 10 positions match TRBD2. Germline CDR1 reads SGHTA; CDR2 reads FQGNSA. The CDR3 runs to 16 residues. J gave up 4 bases and V 1 base, and 7 bases lay outside the gene matches. The CDR3 protein is CASSLVASGSGYEQYF. The CDR3 coding sequence is TGTGCCAGCAGCTTAGTGGCTAGCGGGAGTGGGTACGAGCAGTACTTC.

This clonotype was picked up many times. This sequence joins TRBV4-1 and TRBJ2-1; D unresolved. Germline CDR1 MGHRA, CDR2 YSYEKL. Trimming removed 1 base at V and 9 bases at J, with 16 bases between. The CDR3 is made up of 15 amino acids. The CDR3 loop is CASSQVGSGPGEQFF. The CDR3 DNA is TGCGCCAGCAGCCAAGTTGGCTCGGGTCCCGGTGAGCAGTTCTTC.

This clonotype was recorded at least ten times. The gene calls are TRBV27 and TRBJ1-1, with D hard to call. The CDR3 runs 14 residues. The germline V and J ends were trimmed by 1 base and 5 bases, with 11 bases remaining between them. Germline V CDR1 and CDR2: MNHEY, SMNVEV (reference sequence). The CDR3: CASSLLVPGTEAFF. CDR3 in DNA: TGTGCCAGCAGTTTATTAGTACCAGGTACTGAAGCTTTCTTT.

This clonotype was seen many times. The chain joins TRBV20-1 to TRBJ2-7; either TRBD1 or TRBD2 may fit D (5 bases each). V was clipped by 7 bases and J by 2 bases, with 21 bases between them. The CDR3 is 15 amino acids. CDR1 and CDR2 (germline): DFQATT, SNEGSKA (reference sequence). CDR3 loop: CSVDAGTRRPYEQYF. The CDR3 DNA follows: TGCAGTGTTGACGCCGGGACCCGGAGGCCCTACGAGCAGTACTTC.

This clonotype came up a few times. It may be a read error: a sequence one base away is much more abundant. V is TRBV7-9 and J is TRBJ1-2; 7 positions agree with TRBD1. Germline V gene data show CDR1 as SEHNR and CDR2 as FQNEAQ (reference sequence). The CDR3 is 15 residues long. The CDR3 DNA reads TGTGCCAGCAGCTTAAGGTTAGGGGGCGACTATGGCGACACCTTC. It yields the protein CASSLRLGGDYGDTF. Drawing the rest from reference TRBV7-9 and TRBJ1-2, the complete variable domain is DTGVSQNPRHKITKRGQNVTFRCDPISEHNRLYWYRQTLGQGPEFLTYFQNEAQLEKSRLLSDRFSAERPKGSFSTLEIQRTEQGDSAMYLCASSLRLGGDYGDTFGSGTRLTVV.

The genes are TRBV6-2 or TRBV6-3 and TRBJ2-7, with D perhaps matching TRBD2 (5 bases). The CDR3 covers 12 residues. Germline values: CDR1 MNHEY, CDR2 SVGEGT. Trimming removed 4 bases from V and 2 bases from J, with 6 bases in between. CDR3 protein: CASSFGTYEQYF. The CDR3 DNA reads as TGTGCCAGCAGTTTCGGGACCTACGAGCAGTACTTC.

This clonotype was recorded many times. The V call is TRBV25-1, the J call TRBJ2-7; TRBD1 or TRBD2 may be the D gene (5 bases each). CDR1 is MGHDK and CDR2 is SYGVNS in the germline V gene. Trimming pared 0 bases from V and 4 bases from J, leaving 19 bases between. CDR3 length: 17 amino acids. This chain's CDR3 is CASSEYRGPGLWYEQYF. The CDR3 DNA follows: TGTGCCAGCAGTGAATATCGGGGCCCAGGGCTATGGTACGAGCAGTACTTC.